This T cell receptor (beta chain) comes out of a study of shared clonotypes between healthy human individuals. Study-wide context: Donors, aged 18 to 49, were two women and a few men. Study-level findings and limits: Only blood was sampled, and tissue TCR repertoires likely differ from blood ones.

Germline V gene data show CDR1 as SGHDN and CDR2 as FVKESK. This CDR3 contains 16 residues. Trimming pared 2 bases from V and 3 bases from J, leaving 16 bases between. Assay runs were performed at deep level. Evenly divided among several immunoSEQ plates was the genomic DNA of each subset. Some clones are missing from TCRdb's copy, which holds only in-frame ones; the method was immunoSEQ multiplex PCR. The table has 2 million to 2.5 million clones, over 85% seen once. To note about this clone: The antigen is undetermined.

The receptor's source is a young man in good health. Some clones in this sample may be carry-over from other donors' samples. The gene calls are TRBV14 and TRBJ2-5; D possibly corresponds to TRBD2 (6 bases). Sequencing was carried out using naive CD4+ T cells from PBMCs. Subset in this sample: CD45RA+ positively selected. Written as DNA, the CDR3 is TGTGCCAGCAGCCAAACTAGCTCAAGGAGTGAAGAGACCCAGTACTTC. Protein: CASSQTSSRSEETQYF. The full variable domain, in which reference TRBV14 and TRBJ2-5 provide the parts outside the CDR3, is EAGVTQFPSHSVIEKGQTVTLRCDPISGHDNLYWYRRVMGKEIKFLLHFVKESKQDESGMPNNRFLAERTGGTYSTLKVQPAELEDSGVYFCASSQTSSRSEETQYFGPGTRLLVL.